This paragraph covers one TCR beta chain sequence. The PCR had 60 Vbeta and 13 Jbeta primers. Clones were sequenced by immunoSEQ multiplex PCR, and TCRdb holds only the in-frame ones, with some missing. The sample includes 210,000 or so clones, just under 85% seen only once; the top ten take 0.58%. The sample originates from a study of cytomegalovirus exposure and HLA in healthy donors. The receptor was isolated from a woman between 40 and 50 years old in good health and CMV-seronegative. The sequenced sample was PBMCs.

CDR3 protein: CASSLTRGFGTEAFF. CDR3 nucleotide sequence: TGCGCCAGCAGCCTGACCCGGGGGTTCGGCACTGAAGCTTTCTTT. The V call is TRBV5-1, the J call TRBJ1-1, with D maybe TRBD1 (5 bases). The CDR3 spans 15 residues. The germline CDR1 and CDR2 sequences are SGHRS and YFSETQ. The ends were cut back, 4 bases at V and 4 bases at J, with 17 bases in the middle. The full variable domain, completed using reference TRBV5-1 and TRBJ1-1, is KAGVTQTPRYLIKTRGQQVTLSCSPISGHRSVSWYQQTPGQGLQFLFEYFSETQRNKGNFPGRFSGRQFSNSRSEMNVSTLELGDSALYLCASSLTRGFGTEAFFGQGTRLTVV.